The 20 T cell receptor beta chains in this list originate from one sample, sequenced in a study of T cells expressing NK-cell markers. TCRdb processed the 5' RACE reads again and assigns one entry to each CDR3 protein, with no DNA. This sample's clone table lists about 460,000 distinct CDR3 sequences. Sequenced: blood T cells: a sorted CD56 or NKG2C T cell subset, CD4+ or CD8+ T cells, or bulk PBMC T cells (not recorded which). The receptor source for this set is a woman aged 50 to 65 in good health.

The V gene is TRBV12-3 or TRBV12-4, the J gene TRBJ1-1; without DNA, the TCRdb call of TRBD1 cannot be checked. This CDR3 spans 15 amino acids. The CDR3: CASSYETGGNTEAFF.

The rearrangement links TRBV29-1 to TRBJ2-3; TCRdb calls TRBD2, which cannot be checked without DNA. This CDR3 spans 12 amino acids. In germline, CDR1 is SQVTM, CDR2 ANQGSEA. The CDR3 loop is CSSWDFLEAQYF.

The genes are TRBV20-1 and TRBJ2-1; TCRdb names TRBD2, which stays unverified in the absence of DNA. CDR1 and CDR2 from the germline V gene are DFQATT and SNEGSKA (reference sequence). There are 15 residues in the CDR3. The CDR3 reads CSARPSGRVGNEQFF.

The chain is built from TRBV30 and TRBJ1-2; the D gene TCRdb calls, TRBD1, cannot be checked with no DNA. Germline V gene data show CDR1 as GTSNPN and CDR2 as SVGIG (reference sequence). The length of the CDR3 is 14 residues. The chain's CDR3 is CAWSVGRGAYGYTF. The variable domain in full, completed from reference TRBV30 and TRBJ1-2, reads SQTIHQWPATLVQPVGSPLSLECTVEGTSNPNLYWYRQAAGRGLQLLFYSVGIGQISSEVPQNLSASRPQDRQFILSSKKLLLSDSGFYLCAWSVGRGAYGYTFGSGTRLTVV.

The chain links TRBV7-9 to TRBJ1-1; the TRBD1 assignment by TCRdb is unverifiable without DNA. Germline assignment: CDR1 SEHNR and CDR2 FQNEAQ (reference sequence). CDR3 size: 17 residues. The CDR3 sequence is CASSLKARGAGFNEAFF.

The chain is built from TRBV7-9 and TRBJ1-2. CDR1 SEHNR and CDR2 FQNEAQ come from the germline V gene (reference sequence). CDR3 length: 12 amino acids. Here the CDR3 reads CASSLVEDGYTF.

V usage is TRBV3-1 and J usage is TRBJ2-5; TCRdb designates TRBD2, a call that cannot be tested without DNA. The CDR3 is made up of 15 amino acids. Germline assignment: CDR1 LGHDT and CDR2 YNNKEL (reference sequence). The CDR3 sequence: CASSQWTSRQETQYF.

The rearrangement uses TRBV12-5 and TRBJ2-1; TCRdb selects TRBD1, and the lack of DNA leaves this call unchecked. The CDR3 has 12 amino acids. Germline V gene sequence: CDR1 LGHNT, CDR2 FRNRAP. The CDR3 spells CASVGVGNEQFF.

The V gene is TRBV3-1, the J gene TRBJ2-5; the D call of TRBD1 rests on TCRdb alone, since no DNA is present to check it. The germline V gene has CDR1 LGHDT and CDR2 YNNKEL (reference sequence). The CDR3 totals 15 residues. The CDR3: CASSQFPTRGETQYF.

The V and J genes are TRBV27 and TRBJ2-2; lacking DNA, the TRBD1 call made by TCRdb goes unchecked. The CDR3 spans 14 residues. Germline V gene lookup returns CDR1 MNHEY and CDR2 SMNVEV (reference sequence). CDR3 region: CASSAWTVSGELFF.

This rearrangement joins TRBV20-1 to TRBJ2-7; without DNA, the TCRdb call of TRBD1 cannot be checked. The CDR3 has 12 residues. CDR1 is DFQATT and CDR2 is SNEGSKA in the germline V gene (reference sequence). CDR3 sequence: CSAGITIYEQYF.

The V gene is TRBV29-1, the J gene TRBJ1-2. Germline CDR1 reads SQVTM; CDR2 reads ANQGSEA. This CDR3 is built from 13 residues. The chain's CDR3 is CSVKSGLPEGYTF.

V is TRBV11-3 and J is TRBJ2-5; as DNA is missing, the TRBD1 call by TCRdb cannot be tested. CDR1 and CDR2 (germline): SGHNT, YENEEA. CDR3 length: 15 residues. The CDR3 sequence is CASSHGRGARETQYF.

The chain joins TRBV30 to TRBJ1-1; the TRBD1 assignment by TCRdb is unverifiable without DNA. This CDR3 comprises 13 residues. Germline V gene data show CDR1 as GTSNPN and CDR2 as SVGIG (reference sequence). CDR3 in amino acids: CAWSGRQEVGAFF.

The chain recombines TRBV28 with TRBJ2-1; TCRdb outputs TRBD2, but without DNA this stays unchecked. The CDR3 spans 15 residues. CDR1 is MDHEN and CDR2 is SYDVKM in the germline V gene. CDR3 protein: CASTRAGGPYNEQFF.

V and J are TRBV29-1 and TRBJ2-7; absent DNA, TCRdb's TRBD1 call cannot be checked. This CDR3 is built from 14 residues. The germline V gene encodes CDR1 SQVTM and CDR2 ANQGSEA. Here the CDR3 reads CSVVEDGKGYEQYF.

The chain is built from TRBV3-1 and TRBJ1-2. The CDR3 has 13 amino acids. Germline V gene data show CDR1 as LGHDT and CDR2 as YNNKEL (reference sequence). This CDR3 reads CASSPTANYGYTF. Looking up the rest from reference TRBV3-1 and TRBJ1-2 gives the full variable domain: DTAVSQTPKYLVTQMGNDKSIKCEQNLGHDTMYWYKQDSKKFLKIMFSYNNKELIINETVPNRFSPKSPDKAHLNLHINSLELGDSAVYFCASSPTANYGYTFGSGTRLTVV.

The chain carries TRBV7-7 and TRBJ2-2. CDR1 and CDR2 from the germline V gene are SSHAT and FNYEAQ (reference sequence). The CDR3 covers 13 residues. The CDR3 protein is CASSLGFAGELFF.

The rearrangement uses TRBV12-3 or TRBV12-4 and TRBJ2-1; TCRdb's D call of TRBD2 is untestable without DNA. This CDR3 has 12 amino acids. CDR3 loop: CASSRTSGEQFF.

This chain uses TRBV4-1 with TRBJ2-1; TCRdb proposes TRBD2, but this gene call is untestable without DNA. Germline CDR1 reads MGHRA; CDR2 reads YSYEKL. CDR3 length equals 14 residues. CDR3 protein: CASSPPSGYNEQFF.